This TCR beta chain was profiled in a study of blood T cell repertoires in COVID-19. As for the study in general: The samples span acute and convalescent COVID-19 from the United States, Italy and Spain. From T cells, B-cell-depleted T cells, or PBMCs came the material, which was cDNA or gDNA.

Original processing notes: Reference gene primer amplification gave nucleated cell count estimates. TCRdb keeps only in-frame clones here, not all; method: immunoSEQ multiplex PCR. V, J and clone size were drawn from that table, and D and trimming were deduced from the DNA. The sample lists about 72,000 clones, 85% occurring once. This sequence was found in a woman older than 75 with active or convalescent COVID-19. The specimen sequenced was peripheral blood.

Written as DNA, the CDR3 is TGTGCCAGCAGTCAGAGGGGCCTAGCGGGGGGTTACTACGAGCAGTACTTC. It yields the protein CASSQRGLAGGYYEQYF. The J gene is TRBJ2-7, the V gene TRBV27; 11 nucleotides align to TRBD2. The CDR3 extends over 17 amino acids. V was pared by 5 bases and J by 3 bases, with 12 bases of the junction left unmatched. CDR1 and CDR2 from the germline V gene are MNHEY and SMNVEV (reference sequence).